This entry describes one TCR beta chain. The sample originates from a study of blood T cell repertoires in COVID-19. Trimming pared 6 bases from V and 3 bases from J, leaving 8 bases between. The CDR3 totals 12 residues. Per germline, CDR1 LNHDA and CDR2 SQIVND (reference sequence). Only in-frame clones appear in the TCRdb table, and some are missing; sequencing was by immunoSEQ multiplex PCR. The table lists 290,000 or so clones, about 87% of them singletons. This TCR derives from a man between 70 and 80 years old with acute or convalescent COVID-19. Sequenced material: peripheral blood. The chain uses TRBV19 and TRBJ2-5, with D possibly TRBD1 on 5 matching bases. CDR3 sequence (DNA): TGTGCCAGTAGAAGGGGTGAAGAGACCCAGTACTTC. Its protein is CASRRGEETQYF.